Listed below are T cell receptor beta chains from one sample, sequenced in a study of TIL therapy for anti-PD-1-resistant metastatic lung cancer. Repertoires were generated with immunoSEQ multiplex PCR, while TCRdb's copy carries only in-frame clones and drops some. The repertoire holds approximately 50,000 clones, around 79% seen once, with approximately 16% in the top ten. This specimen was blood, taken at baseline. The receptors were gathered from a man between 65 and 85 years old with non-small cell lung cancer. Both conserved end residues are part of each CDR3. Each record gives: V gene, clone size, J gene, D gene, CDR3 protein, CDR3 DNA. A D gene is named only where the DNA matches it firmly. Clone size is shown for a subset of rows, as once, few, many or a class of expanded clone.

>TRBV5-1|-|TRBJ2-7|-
CASSFFGGQLYEQYF
TGCGCCAGCAGCTTCTTTGGGGGGCAGCTCTACGAGCAGTACTTC
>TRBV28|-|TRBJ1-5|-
CASSFIQPQHF
TGTGCCAGCAGTTTTATTCAGCCCCAGCATTTT
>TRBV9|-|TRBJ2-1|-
CASNPGQTSYNEQFF
TGTGCCAGCAACCCGGGGCAGACCTCCTACAATGAGCAGTTCTTC
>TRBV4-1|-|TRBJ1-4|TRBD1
CASSPGGAGEKLFF
TGCGCCAGCAGCCCAGGGGGAGCGGGTGAAAAACTGTTTTTT
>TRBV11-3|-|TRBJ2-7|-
CASSLGLANYEQYF
TGTGCCAGCAGCTTAGGGTTGGCAAACTACGAGCAGTACTTC
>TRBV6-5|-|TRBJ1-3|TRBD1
CASSLGQGSLTNTIYF
TGTGCCAGCAGTTTGGGACAGGGTTCTCTCACAAACACCATATATTTT
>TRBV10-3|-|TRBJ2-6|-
CAISESEGTGANVLTF
TGTGCCATCAGTGAGTCGGAAGGGACCGGGGCCAACGTCCTGACTTTC
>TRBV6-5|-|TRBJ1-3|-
CASSQGQKNTIYF
TGTGCCAGCAGCCAAGGACAGAAAAACACCATATATTTT
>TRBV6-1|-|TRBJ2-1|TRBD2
CASSGRDYRTRNEQFF
TGTGCCAGCAGTGGGAGGGACTATCGAACTAGGAATGAGCAGTTCTTC
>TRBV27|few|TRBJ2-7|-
CASSGHYEQYF
TGTGCCAGCAGTGGTCACTACGAGCAGTACTTC
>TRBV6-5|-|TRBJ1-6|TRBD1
CASSYRRTGNSPLHF
TGTGCCAGCAGTTACCGGCGGACAGGGAATTCACCCCTCCACTTT